This T cell receptor beta chain was recorded in a study of T cell responses to AZD1222 COVID-19 vaccine (dated by TCRdb to the early 2020s). Notes on the research overall: AZD1222 recipients whose second dose came at about 4 weeks and those whose second dose came at about 12 weeks were combined into one group, since spike-specific TCR depth and breadth did not differ between the two schedules. TCR sequencing covered approximately 230 trial participants: 207 given two doses of AZD1222 and 26 given two doses of MenACWY control vaccine. Enrollment into the trials was organized by age into subgroups of 18-55, 56-69 and 70-plus years, and those subgroups contained about 150, 27 and 61 TCR-sequenced participants, respectively. The research as a whole found: In the small 56-69-year group, the increase in depth fell short of significance, most likely because of low power. The whole spike protein was spanned by vaccine-associated CD4 TCRs, and dominant responses were seen in regions 160-218 and 743-854. Conclusions about previously exposed vaccinees are limited, since just five or six AZD1222 recipients were seropositive for SARS-CoV-2 at baseline. Epitopes outside the regions mutated in the B.1.351 and B.1.1.7 variants were reportedly recognized by nearly half of the unique spike-specific TCRs. Participants were mostly white British and included more females than males, and it was suggested by the authors that clonal diversity may have been underestimated. No day 14 peak-response samples were available, so repertoires were characterized only after the peak T cell response. After two AZD1222 doses, both the breadth and the depth of spike-specific TCRs were significantly higher than at day 0 and than in MenACWY recipients.

The CDR3 regions of human TCRbeta chains were analyzed by immunosequencing. The paper's processing steps were these. TCRs in the repertoires were matched against a reference library of SARS-CoV-2-specific TCRs that had been generated with the MIRA antigen-specificity platform. Breadth meant the fraction of unique TCRs that were SARS-CoV-2-associated, whereas depth meant the fraction of total T cells that were SARS-CoV-2-associated. Each spike-specific TCR was assigned to its reactive spike region and to a CD4 or CD8 class using the MIRA data. Log10-transformed breadth and depth values were compared by one-way ANOVA with Sidak's multiple comparisons tests. Drawn from immuneACCESS, this table holds only the in-frame rearrangements with V and J called that TCRdb kept. Clones are partly lost; checked studies trace under half to an unresolved V gene and leave the rest unexplained. D and trimming come from the DNA, and the V and J calls and clone size come from that table. The sample data list under 150,000 clones, and about 93% of these were observed just once. The ten biggest clones cover about 0.91% of the sample.

About this clone: No antigen is known for it. Per-nucleotide qualities are absent, and no much larger clonotype sits a single base away.

In the paper's terms, the time point label means: baseline before first vaccination. Vaccinee samples were obtained from the UK trials COV001 and COV002, which included a single-blind randomized controlled phase 2/3 trial of AZD1222 (ChAdOx1 nCoV-19) in healthy adults. For TCRbeta chain sequencing, PBMC samples from trial participants were taken at day 0 and at day 28 after the second dose. This TCR derives from an adult in good health. The sample in question was peripheral blood, obtained on day 0 of AZD1222 vaccination.

CDR3 protein: CAINSQGANTEAFF. The bases are TGTGCCATCAACAGTCAGGGGGCGAACACTGAAGCTTTCTTT. The rearrangement combines TRBV10-3 with TRBJ1-1; 8 bases in the junction line up with TRBD1. After removal of 7 bases from V and 1 base from J, the junction retains 5 bases not matched to a gene. CDR1 and CDR2 are drawn from the germline V gene: ENHRY, SYGVKD. From the cysteine up to the phenylalanine, the CDR3 has a length of 14 residues. The retained sequence is limited to the CDR3, 42 bases, with the frame set at the first base.